This T cell receptor beta chain came from a study of neurological immune-mediated disorders. Study-wide results and caveats: HTLV-1-associated myelopathy ranked highest for TCR clonal expansion and multiple sclerosis lowest, beneath healthy controls. No sharing of CDR3 amino acid sequences was observed among expanded clones across subjects, suggesting private repertoires in all groups.

5'RACE with 10-nucleotide random UMIs generated the cDNA. The output of every sequencing run exceeded 190 million TCR-beta sequences, derived from 15-18 subjects. One entry per CDR3 protein, called by TCRdb with MiXCR from the 5' RACE reads. The data hold roughly 50,000 distinct CDR3 sequences, with approximately 17% observed a single time. On this clonotype: Its antigen is not known.

Trimming took 5 bases from V and 6 from J, leaving 17 bases between them. The CDR3 loop spans 15 amino acids. Germline V gene lookup returns CDR1 SGHVS and CDR2 FQNEAQ. The source of this sequence is a man in his sixties in good health. Sequencing used PBMCs. The chain has TRBV7-8 and TRBJ1-5; D unresolved. CDR3: CASSPGLLTSQPQHF. CDR3 DNA sequence: TGTGCCAGCAGCCCTGGCCTATTGACTAGTCAGCCCCAGCATTTT.